These 20 T cell receptor beta chains were sequenced from one sample in a study of T cells in Graves' hyperthyroidism and ophthalmopathy. Researchers amplified the TCR beta CDR3 regions from RNA transcripts. TCR CDR3 underwent first-round RT-PCR with the HTBI primer set. MiXCR was run by TCRdb on the multiplex PCR reads, yielding one entry per CDR3 protein. The table includes 700,000 or so distinct CDR3 sequences, about a sixth detected once. The sample taken for sequencing was blood. The origin of the receptors is a young man with Graves' hyperthyroidism.

This clonotype has just a few counts. The chain links TRBV7-6 to TRBJ2-2, with D tentatively TRBD1 (6 bases). V lost 6 bases and J 6 bases, leaving 11 bases between the germline ends. The CDR3 consists of 13 residues. CDR1 and CDR2 from the germline V gene are SGHVS and FNYEAQ. The chain's CDR3 is CASRPQGSGELFF. CDR3 in DNA: TGTGCCAGCAGGCCACAGGGTTCCGGGGAGCTGTTTTTT.

The chain employs TRBV28 and TRBJ1-2, with 8 nucleotides matching TRBD1. This CDR3 has 15 residues. The J segment lost 2 bases and the V segment lost 4 bases, leaving 6 bases of the junction unmatched. Germline CDR1 MDHEN, CDR2 SYDVKM. The CDR3 bases are TGTGCCAGCAGTTCGATGACAGGGGTCAACTATGGCTACACCTTC. Translation: CASSSMTGVNYGYTF.

This clonotype has a handful of counts. This chain links TRBV6-2 or TRBV6-3 with TRBJ2-7; perhaps TRBD2 as D (7 bases). Trimming shortened V by 7 bases and J by 0 bases, and 16 bases separated the two germline ends. The CDR3 is made up of 15 amino acids. Germline V CDR1 and CDR2: MNHEY, SVGEGT. This CDR3 is CASTYQRDNSYEQYF. Written as DNA, the CDR3 is TGTGCCAGCACCTACCAGCGGGACAACTCCTACGAGCAGTACTTC.

This clonotype appeared a few times. The chain employs TRBV11-1 and TRBJ2-7, with a weak D call TRBD1 (6 bases). The germline CDR1 and CDR2 sequences are SGHAT and FQDESV (reference sequence). V gave up 5 bases and J gave up 1 base, with 15 bases separating them. This CDR3 is 15 amino acids long. CDR3 region: CASSPTTTGSYEQYF. CDR3 DNA sequence: TGTGCCAGCAGCCCGACGACGACAGGTTCCTACGAGCAGTACTTC.

This clonotype showed up just a few times. This sequence joins TRBV9 and TRBJ2-5; D perhaps matches TRBD1 (6 bases). The V gene lost 4 bases and the J gene lost 2 bases, with 12 bases spanning the gap. CDR1 and CDR2 from the germline V gene are SGDLS and YYNGEE. This CDR3 spans 14 amino acids. CDR3 DNA sequence: TGTGCCAGCAGCCCGGGACACCCTCAAGAGACCCAGTACTTC. The encoded protein is CASSPGHPQETQYF. Looking up the rest from reference TRBV9 and TRBJ2-5 gives the full variable domain: DSGVTQTPKHLITATGQRVTLRCSPRSGDLSVYWYQQSLDQGLQFLIQYYNGEERAKGNILERFSAQQFPDLHSELNLSSLELGDSALYFCASSPGHPQETQYFGPGTRLLVL.

Note on this clonotype: A much more abundant neighbour one base away suggests this may be a read error. The chain recombines TRBV2 with TRBJ2-1; D not certain. The CDR3 spans 11 residues. Germline V gene lookup returns CDR1 SNHLY and CDR2 FYNNEI. The CDR3 DNA follows: TGTGCCAGCAGTGACATCTATGAGCGGTTCTTC. It codes for CASSDIYERFF. The whole variable domain, remainder taken from reference TRBV2 and TRBJ2-1, is EPEVTQTPSHQVTQMGQEVILRCVPISNHLYFYWYRQILGQKVEFLVSFYNNEISEKSEIFDDQFSVERPDGSNFTLKIRSTKLEDSAMYFCASSDIYERFFGPGTRLTVL.

The CDR3 coding sequence is TGTGCCAGCTCAGGACCGGGACAGGGGGACGTCAATGAGCAGTTCTTC. This encodes CASSGPGQGDVNEQFF. The rearrangement uses TRBV18 and TRBJ2-1; 11 bases are a match to TRBD1. Germline-derived CDR1 and CDR2 are KGHSH and LQKENI. The CDR3 runs to 16 residues. Trimming removed 5 bases from V and 6 bases from J; junction bases left unmatched: 9. The entire variable domain, with the rest obtained from reference TRBV18 and TRBJ2-1, is as follows: NAGVMQNPRHLVRRRGQEARLRCSPMKGHSHVYWYRQLPEEGLKFMVYLQKENIIDESGMPKERFSAEFPKEGPSILRIQQVVRGDSAAYFCASSGPGQGDVNEQFFGPGTRLTVL.

This clonotype was seen at least ten times. The chain is built from TRBV12-3 or TRBV12-4 and TRBJ1-1; no definite D call. This CDR3 has 11 residues. Trimming shortened V by 2 bases and J by 5 bases, and 3 bases separated the two germline ends. CDR3 nucleotide sequence: TGTGCCAGCAGTTTACAGACTGAAGCTTTCTTT. It encodes CASSLQTEAFF.

This clonotype was recorded a few times. The chain links TRBV6-1 to TRBJ1-2; D call uncertain. Trimming took off 6 bases at V and 5 bases at J, with 16 bases between the two ends. The CDR3 covers 14 residues. Germline CDR1 and CDR2: MNHNS and SASEGT. The CDR3 loop reads CASRRVADGYGYTF. The CDR3 DNA sequence: TGTGCCAGCAGGAGGGTTGCAGATGGGTATGGCTACACCTTC.

The chain carries TRBV4-1 and TRBJ2-3; D might be TRBD2 (6 bases). This CDR3 spans 16 amino acids. Germline CDR1 reads MGHRA; CDR2 reads YSYEKL. The ends were cut back, 0 bases at V and 3 bases at J, with 13 bases in the middle. The DNA for the CDR3 is TGCGCCAGCAGCCAAGAATGGCGGGGAATGACAGATACGCAGTATTTT. It yields the protein CASSQEWRGMTDTQYF.

This clonotype has a count of ten or more. The V gene is TRBV20-1, the J gene TRBJ1-1; 11 bases are a match to TRBD1. CDR1 is DFQATT and CDR2 is SNEGSKA in the germline V gene (reference sequence). The junction had 4 bases not matched to a gene; V was cut back by 7 bases and J by 0 bases. The CDR3 is 14 amino acids. The CDR3: CSVSGQGVNTEAFF. CDR3 in DNA: TGCAGTGTGTCGGGACAGGGGGTGAACACTGAAGCTTTCTTT.

This clonotype was seen many times. The chain recombines TRBV11-1 with TRBJ2-3, with D perhaps matching TRBD2 (5 bases). The V end lost 1 base, the J end lost 2 bases, and 10 bases lay between the germline ends. Germline V gives CDR1 SGHAT, CDR2 FQDESV (reference sequence). This CDR3 is built from 15 residues. The CDR3 DNA sequence: TGTGCCAGCAGCTTAGACTTTCGGGACACAGATACGCAGTATTTT. Its protein product is CASSLDFRDTDTQYF.

This clonotype was recorded a few times. The chain is built from TRBV24-1 and TRBJ2-2, with D maybe TRBD1 (5 bases). Per germline, CDR1 KGHDR and CDR2 SFDVKD. The CDR3 contains 16 residues. V was pared by 5 bases and J by 1 base, with 13 bases between. The CDR3 nucleotides read TGTGCCACCAGTGGGTACGACAGCCAGAACACCGGGGAGCTGTTTTTT. It translates to CATSGYDSQNTGELFF.

This chain links TRBV6-6 with TRBJ2-6; D is unclear. V gave up 2 bases and J gave up 4 bases, with 9 bases separating them. The CDR3 length is 15 residues. CDR1 and CDR2 (germline): MNHNY, SVGAGI (reference sequence). The CDR3 bases are TGTGCCAGCAGTTACGAGGTGGGGGGGGCCAACGTCCTGACTTTC. It encodes CASSYEVGGANVLTF.

This clonotype was observed a handful of times. V usage is TRBV30 and J usage is TRBJ2-1, with D perhaps TRBD2 (7 bases). The germline V gene encodes CDR1 GTSNPN and CDR2 SVGIG (reference sequence). The V and J ends lost 3 bases and 4 bases respectively, with 19 bases between them. The length of the CDR3 is 16 residues. CDR3 amino acids: CAWRSKGGLNYNEQFF. For the CDR3, the DNA is TGTGCCTGGAGATCAAAGGGGGGGCTCAATTACAATGAGCAGTTCTTC.

In this sample, this clonotype turned up a few times. The rearrangement links TRBV11-1 to TRBJ1-3; D gene unclear. This CDR3 is built from 15 residues. The V gene lost 5 bases and the J gene lost 0 bases, with 11 bases spanning the gap. The germline V gene encodes CDR1 SGHAT and CDR2 FQDESV (reference sequence). The CDR3 loop is CASSRGPTSGNTIYF. CDR3 DNA: TGTGCCAGCAGCCGCGGGCCAACCTCTGGAAACACCATATATTTT.

This clonotype occurred many times. The rearrangement uses TRBV6-1 and TRBJ1-5, with a tentative D call TRBD1 (5 bases). Trimming took off 0 bases at V and 0 bases at J, with 9 bases between the two ends. This CDR3 spans 16 amino acids. The germline V gene has CDR1 MNHNS and CDR2 SASEGT. CDR3 sequence (DNA): TGTGCCAGCAGTGAAGCTCGACAGAATAGCAATCAGCCCCAGCATTTT. This sequence encodes CASSEARQNSNQPQHF.

This clonotype was detected many times. The rearrangement uses TRBV24-1 and TRBJ1-5, with TRBD1 as a possible D gene (5 bases). V lost 5 bases and J 5 bases, leaving 15 bases between the germline ends. Germline CDR1 is KGHDR and CDR2 is SFDVKD. The CDR3 extends over 15 amino acids. CDR3 coding DNA: TGTGCCACCAGTGGTCTTGCGGGGACGGATCAGCCCCAGCATTTT. This translates into CATSGLAGTDQPQHF.

Concerning this clonotype itself: This may be a read error: a much more frequent sequence differs by one nucleotide. V is TRBV11-3 and J is TRBJ2-1; tentatively, D is TRBD2 (6 bases). The length of the CDR3 is 13 residues. The ends were cut back, 8 bases at V and 6 bases at J, with 14 bases in the middle. Germline V gene lookup returns CDR1 SGHNT and CDR2 YENEEA. The CDR3 nucleotides read TGTGCCAGCGGCCCAGGAGGGTTCAATGAGCAGTTCTTC. Protein sequence: CASGPGGFNEQFF. The whole variable domain, remainder taken from reference TRBV11-3 and TRBJ2-1, is EAGVVQSPRYKIIEKKQPVAFWCNPISGHNTLYWYLQNLGQGPELLIRYENEEAVDDSQLPKDRFSAERLKGVDSTLKIQPAELGDSAVYLCASGPGGFNEQFFGPGTRLTVL.

The chain couples TRBV5-8 to TRBJ2-1; TRBD2 might be the D (6 bases). The CDR3 totals 15 residues. The V and J ends lost 4 bases and 7 bases respectively, with 18 bases between them. The germline V gene encodes CDR1 SGHTS and CDR2 YDEGEE. CDR3 residues: CASSPAGGKENEQFF. Here the CDR3 DNA reads TGTGCCAGCAGCCCTGCCGGAGGGAAGGAGAATGAGCAGTTCTTC.